The subject of this entry is one TCR beta chain. Antigen: not known. This entry comes from a study of T cell responses to AZD1222 COVID-19 vaccine. Study summary: Doses given second, at about 4 or about 12 weeks, were pooled. Study-level results: Only after the peak T cell response were repertoires sampled.

Sequencing was performed with immunoSEQ multiplex PCR; in TCRdb, only in-frame clones are kept and a portion is missing. The data hold under 150,000 clones, with about 90% observed a single time. The V end lost 4 bases, the J end lost 3 bases, and 13 bases lay between the germline ends. The germline CDR1 and CDR2 sequences are SGDLS and YYNGEE. This CDR3 has 14 residues. The sample here was peripheral blood, taken on day 0 of AZD1222 vaccination. This sequence originates from an adult in good health. The chain couples TRBV9 to TRBJ1-2, with D possibly TRBD1 on 6 matching bases. Here the CDR3 reads CASSPGTRYYGYTF. CDR3 nucleotide sequence: TGTGCCAGCAGCCCCGGGACACGGTACTATGGCTACACCTTC.